The 21 T cell receptor beta chains listed next were all sequenced from one sample in a study of T cells in Graves' hyperthyroidism and ophthalmopathy. There were TCR beta CDR3 regions amplified from RNA transcripts. First-round RT-PCR of the TCR CDR3 relied on the HTBI primer set. TCRdb recomputed calls from the multiplex PCR reads with MiXCR, one row per CDR3 protein. The table has 600,000 to 750,000 distinct CDR3 sequences, 17% seen once. Sequencing was done on a sample of blood. Receptors originate from a man between 50 and 59 years old with Graves' hyperthyroidism.

This clonotype was counted ten times or more. The CDR3 protein is CASRVAGASSYNEQFF. The DNA of the CDR3 is TGTGCCAGCAGGGTAGCGGGAGCGAGCTCCTACAATGAGCAGTTCTTC. J is TRBJ2-1 and V is TRBV28; 9 bases agree with TRBD2. CDR3 length: 16 amino acids. With 6 bases clipped from V and 0 bases from J, the junction kept 6 bases outside the gene matches. The germline V gene encodes CDR1 MDHEN and CDR2 SYDVKM.

This clonotype occurred a few times. This CDR3 is CASSPRGRGRRDTEAFF. CDR3 sequence (DNA): TGTGCCAGCTCACCCCGAGGGCGAGGGAGGAGGGACACTGAAGCTTTCTTT. This sequence joins TRBV18 and TRBJ1-1; D is unresolved. Deletions cut 3 bases from V and 3 bases from J, with 20 bases between. This CDR3 region has 17 residues. The germline CDR1 and CDR2 sequences are KGHSH and LQKENI.

This clonotype showed up just a few times. V gene TRBV4-1 combines with J gene TRBJ2-1; 13 positions agree with TRBD2. Trimming at V came to 5 bases and at J to 5 bases, leaving 12 bases not matched to a gene. From germline, CDR1 is MGHRA and CDR2 YSYEKL. CDR3 length equals 18 residues. The CDR3 nucleotides are TGCGCCAGCAGCTACGGGACTAGCGGGACTTTTTCTAACAATGAGCAGTTCTTC. This sequence encodes CASSYGTSGTFSNNEQFF.

This sequence joins TRBV28 and TRBJ2-1, with 9 bases lining up with TRBD2. This CDR3 comprises 15 residues. The germline gives CDR1 MDHEN, CDR2 SYDVKM. V was pared by 3 bases and J by 5 bases, with 5 bases of the junction left unmatched. This chain's CDR3 is CASSFSGRLHNEQFF. The CDR3 nucleotides are TGTGCCAGCAGTTTCAGCGGGAGGCTCCACAATGAGCAGTTCTTC.

This clonotype was observed a handful of times. This chain connects TRBV18 to TRBJ2-3; 15 nucleotides match TRBD2. From germline, CDR1 is KGHSH and CDR2 LQKENI. The V gene end was trimmed by 4 bases and the J gene end by 2 bases; junction bases not matched to a gene: 7. CDR3 length: 18 amino acids. CDR3 in amino acids: CASSLPGTSGRFTDTQYF. The CDR3 region has the DNA TGTGCCAGCTCACTACCCGGGACTAGCGGGAGGTTCACAGATACGCAGTATTTT.

This chain joins TRBV28 and TRBJ2-2; D is possibly TRBD2 (6 bases). The ends were cut back, 4 bases at V and 2 bases at J, with 14 bases in the middle. This CDR3 spans 16 amino acids. Germline assignment: CDR1 MDHEN and CDR2 SYDVKM. CDR3 DNA: TGTGCCAGCAGTTCAGCCGGGACTCTTAACACCGGGGAGCTGTTTTTT. Translating gives CASSSAGTLNTGELFF. Full variable domain (remainder filled in from reference TRBV28 and TRBJ2-2): DVKVTQSSRYLVKRTGEKVFLECVQDMDHENMFWYRQDPGLGLRLIYFSYDVKMKEKGDIPEGYSVSREKKERFSLILESASTNQTSMYLCASSSAGTLNTGELFFGEGSRLTVL.

This clonotype was counted at least ten times. V gene TRBV9 combines with J gene TRBJ2-5, with D tentatively TRBD2 (6 bases). The germline gives CDR1 SGDLS, CDR2 YYNGEE. The germline V and J ends were trimmed by 0 bases and 3 bases, with 9 bases remaining between them. The CDR3 length is 14 residues. CDR3 nucleotides: TGTGCCAGCAGCGTAGTTGGCGGGGAAGAGACCCAGTACTTC. Protein product: CASSVVGGEETQYF.

The table lists this clonotype with many counts. The CDR3 reads CASSSTGVGTGELFF. Written as DNA, the CDR3 is TGTGCCAGCAGCTCTACAGGGGTCGGCACCGGGGAGCTGTTTTTT. This chain links TRBV5-4 with TRBJ2-2; 7 nucleotides line up with TRBD1. The CDR3 loop spans 15 amino acids. Trimming cost V 3 bases and J 4 bases; bases outside gene matches: 6. From germline, CDR1 is SGHNT and CDR2 YYREEE (reference sequence).

The chain is built from TRBV12-3 or TRBV12-4 and TRBJ2-1; D uncertain. V lost 6 bases, J lost 3 bases, and 9 bases lay in between. The CDR3 runs 13 residues. This CDR3 reads CASSVTIYNEQFF. The CDR3 DNA sequence: TGTGCCAGCAGCGTAACGATCTACAATGAGCAGTTCTTC.

The chain joins TRBV2 to TRBJ2-1; possibly TRBD1 for D (5 bases). The CDR3 consists of 19 residues. The V gene's germline CDR1 is SNHLY and CDR2 FYNNEI. V was cut by 8 bases and J by 7 bases, with 33 bases left in between. The CDR3 spells CASGDLGARAETDPNEQFF. Written as DNA, the CDR3 is TGTGCCAGCGGAGACCTAGGGGCAAGGGCGGAAACCGACCCGAATGAGCAGTTCTTC.

This clonotype appeared many times. The genes are TRBV12-3 or TRBV12-4 and TRBJ1-1; a possible D gene is TRBD1 (5 bases). The CDR3 sequence is 15 residues long. Trimming shortened V by 7 bases and J by 5 bases, and 20 bases separated the two germline ends. CDR3 in amino acids: CASNRSWGRETEAFF. The CDR3 coding sequence is TGTGCCAGCAACCGATCTTGGGGCAGGGAAACTGAAGCTTTCTTT.

The count of this clonotype is one. A much larger clone differs by one base, so this may be a read error. The missing conserved phenylalanine or tryptophan at the end of this CDR3 makes a read error likely. The rearrangement uses TRBV11-2 and TRBJ1-1; D perhaps matches TRBD1 (6 bases). The germline V and J ends were trimmed by 7 bases and 2 bases, with 11 bases remaining between them. This CDR3 is built from 13 residues. Germline CDR1 is SGHAT and CDR2 is FQNNGV. CDR3 amino acids: CASTRDTNTEAFL. CDR3 nucleotides: TGTGCCAGCACCCGGGACACAAACACTGAAGCTTTCTTG.

This clonotype was detected many times. This sequence joins TRBV20-1 and TRBJ2-5; 11 nucleotides agree with TRBD2. Germline V gene lookup returns CDR1 DFQATT and CDR2 SNEGSKA (reference sequence). J was trimmed by 3 bases and V by 0 bases; bases with no gene match: 3. This CDR3 spans 15 amino acids. The CDR3 reads CSARDALAGEETQYF. DNA of the CDR3: TGCAGTGCTAGAGATGCACTAGCGGGAGAAGAGACCCAGTACTTC.

This clonotype was counted ten times or more. The chain carries TRBV10-3 and TRBJ2-2; TRBD1 might be the D (6 bases). V lost 4 bases to trimming and J lost 0 bases, with 9 bases between them. CDR3 length equals 15 residues. Germline V gene data show CDR1 as ENHRY and CDR2 as SYGVKD. CDR3 sequence: CAISAGDTNTGELFF. The CDR3 DNA reads as TGTGCCATCAGTGCAGGGGATACGAACACCGGGGAGCTGTTTTTT.

This clonotype was found many times. The J gene is TRBJ1-4, the V gene TRBV18; D unresolved. There are 16 residues in the CDR3. V dropped 2 bases and J dropped 5 bases, with 15 bases sitting between them. Germline V gene data show CDR1 as KGHSH and CDR2 as LQKENI. CDR3 amino acids: CASSPRRDVLNEKLFF. CDR3 nucleotides: TGTGCCAGCTCACCAAGAAGAGACGTCCTGAATGAAAAACTGTTTTTT.

Ten or more counts support this clonotype. The rearrangement uses TRBV19 and TRBJ2-2, with 8 bases that match TRBD1. CDR3 length: 18 residues. V was clipped by 0 bases and J by 7 bases; unmatched bases: 13. Germline lookup yields CDR1 LNHDA and CDR2 SQIVND (reference sequence). CDR3 sequence reads: CASSIDIRFRTGNGELFF. The DNA for the CDR3 is TGTGCCAGTAGTATAGATATCCGGTTCCGGACAGGGAACGGGGAGCTGTTTTTT.

This clonotype was observed at least ten times. The chain uses TRBV11-2 and TRBJ2-7, with TRBD2 as a possible D gene (6 bases). CDR3 size: 17 residues. CDR1 and CDR2 (germline): SGHAT, FQNNGV. V was clipped by 1 base and J by 4 bases, with 20 bases between them. The CDR3 DNA sequence: TGTGCCAGCAGCTTAGGTCATCATCCGGGAGCAGTGTACGAGCAGTACTTC. This encodes CASSLGHHPGAVYEQYF.

This clonotype was detected a few times. The rearrangement uses TRBV7-9 and TRBJ2-3, with 9 positions matching TRBD2. Germline lookup yields CDR1 SEHNR and CDR2 FQNEAQ (reference sequence). V trimming: 5 bases; J trimming: 2 bases; junction bases outside the gene matches: 11. The CDR3 runs 17 residues. The CDR3 DNA reads TGTGCCAGCAGCCCCCCCCTCAGCGGGAGGAACACAGATACGCAGTATTTT. It encodes CASSPPLSGRNTDTQYF. Full variable domain (missing parts from reference TRBV7-9 and TRBJ2-3): DTGVSQNPRHKITKRGQNVTFRCDPISEHNRLYWYRQTLGQGPEFLTYFQNEAQLEKSRLLSDRFSAERPKGSFSTLEIQRTEQGDSAMYLCASSPPLSGRNTDTQYFGPGTRLTVL.

This clonotype was observed a handful of times. As DNA, the CDR3 is TGTGCCAGCAGCCAGAACTCGATCTGGACTGAAGCTTTCTTT. It encodes CASSQNSIWTEAFF. The chain links TRBV5-8 to TRBJ1-1; no definite D call. Germline V gene sequence: CDR1 SGHTS, CDR2 YDEGEE. Trimming shortened V by 4 bases and J by 5 bases, and 15 bases separated the two germline ends. The length of the CDR3 is 14 residues.

The chain is built from TRBV2 and TRBJ1-5; 8 nucleotides line up with TRBD1. Trimming removed 3 bases from V and 3 bases from J; junction bases left unmatched: 4. Germline V CDR1 and CDR2: SNHLY, FYNNEI. There are 15 residues in the CDR3. CDR3 nucleotide sequence: TGTGCCAGCAGTGACGACAGGGGATACAATCAGCCCCAGCATTTT. Translated, it gives CASSDDRGYNQPQHF.

This clonotype has just a few counts. The V gene is TRBV19, the J gene TRBJ2-1; TRBD2 aligns across 15 bases. There are 16 residues in the CDR3. Germline CDR1 and CDR2: LNHDA and SQIVND (reference sequence). Trimming cost V 4 bases and J 10 bases; bases outside gene matches: 8. The CDR3 region is CASSTSGLAGGQEQFF. CDR3 DNA sequence: TGTGCCAGTAGTACCTCTGGACTAGCGGGAGGGCAGGAGCAGTTCTTC.